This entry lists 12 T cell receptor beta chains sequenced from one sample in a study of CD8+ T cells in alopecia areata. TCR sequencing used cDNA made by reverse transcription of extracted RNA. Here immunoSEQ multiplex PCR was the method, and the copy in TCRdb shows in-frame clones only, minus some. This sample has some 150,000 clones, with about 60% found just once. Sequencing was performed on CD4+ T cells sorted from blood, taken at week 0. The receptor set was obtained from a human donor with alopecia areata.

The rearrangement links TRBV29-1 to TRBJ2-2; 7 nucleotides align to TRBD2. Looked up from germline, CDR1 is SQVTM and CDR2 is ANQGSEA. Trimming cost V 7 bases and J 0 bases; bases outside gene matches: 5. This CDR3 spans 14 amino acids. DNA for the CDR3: TGCAGCGGAGGGGAGGGCTCGAACACCGGGGAGCTGTTTTTT. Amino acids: CSGGEGSNTGELFF.

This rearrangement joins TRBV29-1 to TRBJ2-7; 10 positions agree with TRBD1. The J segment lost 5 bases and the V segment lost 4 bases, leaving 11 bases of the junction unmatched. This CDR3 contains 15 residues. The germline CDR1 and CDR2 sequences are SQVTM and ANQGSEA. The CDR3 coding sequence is TGCAGCGTTGCACCTTCGGGACAGGGGTCCCACGAGCAGTACTTC. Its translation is CSVAPSGQGSHEQYF.

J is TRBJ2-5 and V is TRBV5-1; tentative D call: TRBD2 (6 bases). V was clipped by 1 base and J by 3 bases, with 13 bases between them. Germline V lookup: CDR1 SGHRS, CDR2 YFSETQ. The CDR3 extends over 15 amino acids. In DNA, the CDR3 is TGCGCCAGCAGCTTGAGGCCGGGAGAGAAAGAGACCCAGTACTTC. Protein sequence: CASSLRPGEKETQYF.

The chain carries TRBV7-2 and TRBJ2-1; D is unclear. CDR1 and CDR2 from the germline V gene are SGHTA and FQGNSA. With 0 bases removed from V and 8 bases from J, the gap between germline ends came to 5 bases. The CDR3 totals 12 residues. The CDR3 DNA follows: TGTGCCAGCAGCTTAGCCGTTCATGAGCAGTTCTTC. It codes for CASSLAVHEQFF.

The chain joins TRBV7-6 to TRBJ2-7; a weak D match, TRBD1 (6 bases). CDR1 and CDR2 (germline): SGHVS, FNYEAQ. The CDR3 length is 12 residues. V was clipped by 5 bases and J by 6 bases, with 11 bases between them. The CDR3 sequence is CASSNRDGEQYF. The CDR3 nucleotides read TGTGCCAGCAGCAACAGGGATGGCGAGCAGTACTTC.

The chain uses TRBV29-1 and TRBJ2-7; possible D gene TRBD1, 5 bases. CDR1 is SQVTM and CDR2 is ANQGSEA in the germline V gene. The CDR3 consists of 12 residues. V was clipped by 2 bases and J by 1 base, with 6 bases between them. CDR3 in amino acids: CSVETGSYEQYF. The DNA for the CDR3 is TGCAGCGTTGAAACAGGTTCCTACGAGCAGTACTTC.

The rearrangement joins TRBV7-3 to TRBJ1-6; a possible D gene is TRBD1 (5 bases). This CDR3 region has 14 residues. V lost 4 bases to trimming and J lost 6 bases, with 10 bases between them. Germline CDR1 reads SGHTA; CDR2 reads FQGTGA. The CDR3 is CASSSLGANSPLHF. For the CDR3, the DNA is TGTGCCAGCAGCTCCTTAGGGGCTAATTCACCCCTCCACTTT.

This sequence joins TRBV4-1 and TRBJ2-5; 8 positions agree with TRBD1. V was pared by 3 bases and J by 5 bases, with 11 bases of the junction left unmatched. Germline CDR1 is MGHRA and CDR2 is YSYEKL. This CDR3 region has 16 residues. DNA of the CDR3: TGCGCCAGCAGCCATGACCAAGGACAGGGATTGGAGACCCAGTACTTC. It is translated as CASSHDQGQGLETQYF.

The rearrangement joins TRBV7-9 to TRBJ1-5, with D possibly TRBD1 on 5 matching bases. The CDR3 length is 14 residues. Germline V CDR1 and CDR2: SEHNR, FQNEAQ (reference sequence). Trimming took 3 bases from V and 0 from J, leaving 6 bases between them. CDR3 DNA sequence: TGTGCCAGCAGCTTGGGACCTAGCAATCAGCCCCAGCATTTT. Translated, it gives CASSLGPSNQPQHF.

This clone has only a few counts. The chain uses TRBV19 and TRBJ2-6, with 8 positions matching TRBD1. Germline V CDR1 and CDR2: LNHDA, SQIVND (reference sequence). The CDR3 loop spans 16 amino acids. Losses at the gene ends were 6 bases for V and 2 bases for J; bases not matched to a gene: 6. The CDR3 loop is CASSTGGGAGANVLTF. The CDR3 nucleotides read TGTGCCAGTAGCACAGGGGGTGGGGCTGGGGCCAACGTCCTGACTTTC. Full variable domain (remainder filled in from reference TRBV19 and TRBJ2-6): DGGITQSPKYLFRKEGQNVTLSCEQNLNHDAMYWYRQDPGQGLRLIYYSQIVNDFQKGDIAEGYSVSREKKESFPLTVTSAQKNPTAFYLCASSTGGGAGANVLTFGAGSRLTVL.

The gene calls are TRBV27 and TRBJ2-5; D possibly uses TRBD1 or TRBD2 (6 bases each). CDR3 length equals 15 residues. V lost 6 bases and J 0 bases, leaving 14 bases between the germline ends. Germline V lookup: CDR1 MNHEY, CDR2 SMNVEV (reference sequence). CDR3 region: CASRRGRQHQETQYF. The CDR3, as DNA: TGTGCCAGCAGAAGGGGGAGGCAGCACCAAGAGACCCAGTACTTC.

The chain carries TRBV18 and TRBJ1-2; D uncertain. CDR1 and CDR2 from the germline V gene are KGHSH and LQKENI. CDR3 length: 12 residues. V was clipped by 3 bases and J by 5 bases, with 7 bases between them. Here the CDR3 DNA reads TGTGCCAGCTCACCGGCCGGATATGGCTACACCTTC. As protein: CASSPAGYGYTF.